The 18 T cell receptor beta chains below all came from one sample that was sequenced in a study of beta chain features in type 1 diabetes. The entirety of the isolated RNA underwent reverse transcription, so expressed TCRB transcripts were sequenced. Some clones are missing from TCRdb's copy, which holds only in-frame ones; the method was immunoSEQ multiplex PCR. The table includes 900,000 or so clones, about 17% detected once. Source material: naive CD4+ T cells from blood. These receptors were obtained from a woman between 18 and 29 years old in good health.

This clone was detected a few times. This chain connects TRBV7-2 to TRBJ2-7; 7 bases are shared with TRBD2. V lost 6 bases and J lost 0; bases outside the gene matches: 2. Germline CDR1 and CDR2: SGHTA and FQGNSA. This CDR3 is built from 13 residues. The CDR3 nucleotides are TGTGCCAGCAGAAGCGGGAACTCCTACGAGCAGTACTTC. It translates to CASRSGNSYEQYF. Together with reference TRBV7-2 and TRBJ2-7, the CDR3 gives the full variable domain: GAGVSQSPSNKVTEKGKDVELRCDPISGHTALYWYRQSLGQGLEFLIYFQGNSAPDKSGLPSDRFSAERTGGSVSTLTIQRTQQEDSAVYLCASRSGNSYEQYFGPGTRLTVT.

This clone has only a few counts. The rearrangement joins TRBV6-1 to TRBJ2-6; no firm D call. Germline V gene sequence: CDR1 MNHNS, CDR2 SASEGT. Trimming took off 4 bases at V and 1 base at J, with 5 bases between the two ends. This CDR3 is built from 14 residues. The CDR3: CASSAASGANVLTF. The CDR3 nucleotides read TGTGCCAGCAGTGCGGCTTCTGGGGCCAACGTCCTGACTTTC.

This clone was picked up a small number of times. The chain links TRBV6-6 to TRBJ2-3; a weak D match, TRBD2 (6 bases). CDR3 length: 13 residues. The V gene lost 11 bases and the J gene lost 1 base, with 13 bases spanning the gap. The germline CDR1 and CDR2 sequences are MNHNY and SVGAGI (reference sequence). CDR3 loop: CAVMREGTDTQYF. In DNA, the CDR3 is TGTGCCGTAATGAGGGAGGGCACAGATACGCAGTATTTT.

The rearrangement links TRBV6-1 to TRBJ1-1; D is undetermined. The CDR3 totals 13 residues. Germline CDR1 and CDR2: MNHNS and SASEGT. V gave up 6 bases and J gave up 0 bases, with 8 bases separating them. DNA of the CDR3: TGTGCCAGCAGCGAGACCGTGAACACTGAAGCTTTCTTT. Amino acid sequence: CASSETVNTEAFF.

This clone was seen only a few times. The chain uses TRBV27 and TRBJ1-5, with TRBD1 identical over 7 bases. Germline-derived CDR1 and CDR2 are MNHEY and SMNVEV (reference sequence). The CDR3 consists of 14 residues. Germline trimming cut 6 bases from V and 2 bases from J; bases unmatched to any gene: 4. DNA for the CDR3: TGTGCCAGCAGCAGGGGGTTTGGCAATCAGCCCCAGCATTTT. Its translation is CASSRGFGNQPQHF.

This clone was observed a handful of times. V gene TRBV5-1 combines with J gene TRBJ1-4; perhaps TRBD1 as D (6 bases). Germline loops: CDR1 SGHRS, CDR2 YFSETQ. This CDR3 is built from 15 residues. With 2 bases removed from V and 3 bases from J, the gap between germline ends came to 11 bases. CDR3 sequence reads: CASSFSGASNEKLFF. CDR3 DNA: TGCGCCAGCAGCTTCTCGGGGGCCTCTAATGAAAAACTGTTTTTT.

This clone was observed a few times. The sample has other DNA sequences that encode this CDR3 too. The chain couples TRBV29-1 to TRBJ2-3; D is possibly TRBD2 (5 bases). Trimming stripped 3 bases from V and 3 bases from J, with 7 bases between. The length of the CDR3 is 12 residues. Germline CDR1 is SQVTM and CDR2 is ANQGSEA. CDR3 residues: CSVDRGTDTQYF. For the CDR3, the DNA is TGCAGCGTTGACCGAGGGACAGATACGCAGTATTTT.

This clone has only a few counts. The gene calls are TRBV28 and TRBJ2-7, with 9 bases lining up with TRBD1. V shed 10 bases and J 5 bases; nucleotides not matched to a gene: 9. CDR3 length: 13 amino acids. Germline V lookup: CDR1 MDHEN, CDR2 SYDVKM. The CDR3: CATRKQGANEQYF. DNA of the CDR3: TGTGCCACCAGAAAACAGGGGGCGAACGAGCAGTACTTC.

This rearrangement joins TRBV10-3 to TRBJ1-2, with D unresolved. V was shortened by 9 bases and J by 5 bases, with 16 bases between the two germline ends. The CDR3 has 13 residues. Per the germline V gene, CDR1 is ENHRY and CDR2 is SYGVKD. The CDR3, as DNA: TGTGCCATAGAATCGGACGCGGAATATGGCTACACCTTC. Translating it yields CAIESDAEYGYTF.

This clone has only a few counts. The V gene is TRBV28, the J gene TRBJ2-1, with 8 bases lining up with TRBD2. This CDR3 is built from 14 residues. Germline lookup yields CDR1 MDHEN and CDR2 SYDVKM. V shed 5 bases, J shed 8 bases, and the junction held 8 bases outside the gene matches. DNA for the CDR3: TGTGCCAGCAGTCCCCTGGGGACTAGTGATGAGCAGTTCTTC. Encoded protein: CASSPLGTSDEQFF.

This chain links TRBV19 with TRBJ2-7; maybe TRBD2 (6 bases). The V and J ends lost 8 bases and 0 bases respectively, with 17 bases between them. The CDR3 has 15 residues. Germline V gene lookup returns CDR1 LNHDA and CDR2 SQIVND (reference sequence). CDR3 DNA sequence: TGTGCCAGTGCCACTAACGCGGGGAGCTCCTACGAGCAGTACTTC. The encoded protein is CASATNAGSSYEQYF.

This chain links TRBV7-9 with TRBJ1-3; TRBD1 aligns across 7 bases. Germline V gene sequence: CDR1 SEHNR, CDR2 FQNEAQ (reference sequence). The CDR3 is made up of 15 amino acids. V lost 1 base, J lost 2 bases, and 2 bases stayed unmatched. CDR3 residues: CASSLVGTAGNTIYF. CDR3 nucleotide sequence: TGTGCCAGCAGCTTAGTAGGGACAGCTGGAAACACCATATATTTT. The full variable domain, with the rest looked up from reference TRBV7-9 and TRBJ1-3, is DTGVSQNPRHKITKRGQNVTFRCDPISEHNRLYWYRQTLGQGPEFLTYFQNEAQLEKSRLLSDRFSAERPKGSFSTLEIQRTEQGDSAMYLCASSLVGTAGNTIYFGEGSWLTVV.

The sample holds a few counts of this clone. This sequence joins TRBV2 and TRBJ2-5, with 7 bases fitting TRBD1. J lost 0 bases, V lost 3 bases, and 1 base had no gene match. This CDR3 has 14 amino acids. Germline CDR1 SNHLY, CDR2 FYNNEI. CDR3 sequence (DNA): TGTGCCAGCAGTGAGGGACAGTACCAAGAGACCCAGTACTTC. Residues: CASSEGQYQETQYF.

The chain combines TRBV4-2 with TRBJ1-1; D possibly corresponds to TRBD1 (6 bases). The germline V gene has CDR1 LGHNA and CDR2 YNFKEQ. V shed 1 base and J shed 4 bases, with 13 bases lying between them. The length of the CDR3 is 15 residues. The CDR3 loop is CASSQVRGAGTEAFF. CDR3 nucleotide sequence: TGTGCCAGCAGCCAAGTCCGGGGGGCCGGCACTGAAGCTTTCTTT.

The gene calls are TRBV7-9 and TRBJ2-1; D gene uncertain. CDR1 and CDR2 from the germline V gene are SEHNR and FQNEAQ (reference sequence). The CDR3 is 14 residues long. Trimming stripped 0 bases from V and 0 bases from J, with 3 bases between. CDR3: CASSLALSYNEQFF. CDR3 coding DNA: TGTGCCAGCAGCTTAGCACTCTCCTACAATGAGCAGTTCTTC.

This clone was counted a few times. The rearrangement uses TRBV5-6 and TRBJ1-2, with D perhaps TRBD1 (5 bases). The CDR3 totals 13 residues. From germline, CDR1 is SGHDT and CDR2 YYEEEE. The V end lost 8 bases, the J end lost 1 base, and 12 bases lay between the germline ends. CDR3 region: CASYRRINYGYTF. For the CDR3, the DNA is TGTGCCAGTTACAGGAGAATTAACTATGGCTACACCTTC.

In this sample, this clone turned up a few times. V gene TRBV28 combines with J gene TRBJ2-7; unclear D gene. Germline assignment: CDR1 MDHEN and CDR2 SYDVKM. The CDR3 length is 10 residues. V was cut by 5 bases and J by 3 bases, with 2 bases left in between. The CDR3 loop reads CASSDYEQYF. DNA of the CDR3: TGTGCCAGCAGTGACTACGAGCAGTACTTC.

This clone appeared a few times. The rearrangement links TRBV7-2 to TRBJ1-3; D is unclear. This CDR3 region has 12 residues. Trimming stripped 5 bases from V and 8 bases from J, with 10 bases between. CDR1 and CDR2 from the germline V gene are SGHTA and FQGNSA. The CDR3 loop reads CASSTKVDTIYF. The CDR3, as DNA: TGTGCCAGCAGCACAAAGGTGGACACCATATATTTT.